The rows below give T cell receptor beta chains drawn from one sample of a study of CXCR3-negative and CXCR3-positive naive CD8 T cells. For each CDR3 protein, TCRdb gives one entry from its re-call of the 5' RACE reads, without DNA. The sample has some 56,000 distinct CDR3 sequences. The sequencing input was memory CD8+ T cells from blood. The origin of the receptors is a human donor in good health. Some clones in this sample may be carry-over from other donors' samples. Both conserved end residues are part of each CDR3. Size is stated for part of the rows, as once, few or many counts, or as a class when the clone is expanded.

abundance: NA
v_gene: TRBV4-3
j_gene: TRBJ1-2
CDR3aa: CASSQGRVGYGYTF

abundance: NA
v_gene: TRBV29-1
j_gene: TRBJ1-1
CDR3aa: CSVEQGAPEAFF

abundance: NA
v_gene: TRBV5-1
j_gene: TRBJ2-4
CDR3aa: CASSFWGGDIQYF

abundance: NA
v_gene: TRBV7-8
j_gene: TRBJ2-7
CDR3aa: CASSLEPGGLTYEQYF

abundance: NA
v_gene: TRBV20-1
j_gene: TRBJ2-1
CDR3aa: CSARREIYNEQFF

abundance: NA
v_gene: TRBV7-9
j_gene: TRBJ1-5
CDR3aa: CASSSGVKGGDQPQHF

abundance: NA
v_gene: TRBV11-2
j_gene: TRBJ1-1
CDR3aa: CASSPEMNTEAFF

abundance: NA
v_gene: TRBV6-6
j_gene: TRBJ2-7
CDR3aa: CASSLRAYEQYF

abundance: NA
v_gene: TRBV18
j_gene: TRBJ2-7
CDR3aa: CASSLTGYSSYEQYF

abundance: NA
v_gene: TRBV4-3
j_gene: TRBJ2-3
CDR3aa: CASSQSGTGSFTDTQYF

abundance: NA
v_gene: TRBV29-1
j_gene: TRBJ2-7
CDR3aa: CSARGDGHYEQYF

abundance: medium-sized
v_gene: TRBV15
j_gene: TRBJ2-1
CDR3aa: CATSRGLGDEQFF

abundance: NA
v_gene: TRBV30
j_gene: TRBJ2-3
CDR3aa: CAWESGGLTDTQYF

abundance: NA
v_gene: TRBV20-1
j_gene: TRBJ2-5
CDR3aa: CSARGTSGETQYF

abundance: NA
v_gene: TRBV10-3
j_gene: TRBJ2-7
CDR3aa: CAISEGQETYEQYF

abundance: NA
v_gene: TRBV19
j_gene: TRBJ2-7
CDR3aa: CASSAPEEKYEQYF

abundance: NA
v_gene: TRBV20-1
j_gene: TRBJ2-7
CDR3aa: CSAGKRNEQYF

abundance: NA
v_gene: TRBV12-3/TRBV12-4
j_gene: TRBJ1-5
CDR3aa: CASSFATQPQHF

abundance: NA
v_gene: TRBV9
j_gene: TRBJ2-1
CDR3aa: CASSAGGSSYNEQFF

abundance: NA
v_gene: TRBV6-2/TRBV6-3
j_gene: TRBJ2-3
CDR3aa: CATGFSGTLTDTQYF